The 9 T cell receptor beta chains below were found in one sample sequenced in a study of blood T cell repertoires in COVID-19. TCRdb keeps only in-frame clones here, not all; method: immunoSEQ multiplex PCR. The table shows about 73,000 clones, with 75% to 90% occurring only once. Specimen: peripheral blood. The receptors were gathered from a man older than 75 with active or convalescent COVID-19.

CDR3 nucleotides: TGTGCCAGTAGTATAAACAGCGGGTACAATGAGCAGTTCTTC. Amino acids: CASSINSGYNEQFF. The chain employs TRBV19 and TRBJ2-1, with a tentative D call TRBD2 (6 bases). Trimming left V 2 bases short and J 4 bases short, with 9 bases between. Germline V gene sequence: CDR1 LNHDA, CDR2 SQIVND (reference sequence). The CDR3 has 14 amino acids.

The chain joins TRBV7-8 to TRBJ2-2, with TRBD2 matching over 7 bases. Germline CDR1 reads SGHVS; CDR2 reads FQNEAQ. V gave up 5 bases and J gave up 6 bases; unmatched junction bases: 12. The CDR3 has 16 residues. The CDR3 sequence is CASSPPWRERAGELFF. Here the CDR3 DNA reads TGTGCCAGCAGCCCACCCTGGCGGGAGCGGGCCGGGGAGCTGTTTTTT.

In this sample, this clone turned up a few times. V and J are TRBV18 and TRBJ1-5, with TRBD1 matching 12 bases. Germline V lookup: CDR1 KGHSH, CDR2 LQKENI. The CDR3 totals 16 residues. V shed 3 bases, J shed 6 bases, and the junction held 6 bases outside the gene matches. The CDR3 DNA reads TGTGCCAGCTCACCGGGGGGACAGGGGGCGGGTCAGCCCCAGCATTTT. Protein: CASSPGGQGAGQPQHF. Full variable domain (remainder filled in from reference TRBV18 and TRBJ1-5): NAGVMQNPRHLVRRRGQEARLRCSPMKGHSHVYWYRQLPEEGLKFMVYLQKENIIDESGMPKERFSAEFPKEGPSILRIQQVVRGDSAAYFCASSPGGQGAGQPQHFGDGTRLSIL.

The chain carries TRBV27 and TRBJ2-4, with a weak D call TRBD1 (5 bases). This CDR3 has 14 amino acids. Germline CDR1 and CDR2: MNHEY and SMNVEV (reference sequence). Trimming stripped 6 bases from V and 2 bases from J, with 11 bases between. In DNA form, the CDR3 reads TGTGCCAGCAGCCAGGGTAACCCCAAAAACATTCAGTACTTC. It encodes CASSQGNPKNIQYF.

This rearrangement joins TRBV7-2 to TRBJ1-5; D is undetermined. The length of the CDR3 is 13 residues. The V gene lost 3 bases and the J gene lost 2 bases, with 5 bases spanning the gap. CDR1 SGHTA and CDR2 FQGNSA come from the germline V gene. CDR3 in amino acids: CASSFGGNQPQHF. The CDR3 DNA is TGTGCCAGCAGCTTCGGGGGCAATCAGCCCCAGCATTTT.

The CDR3 loop is CASSQKATGIVANEKLFF. CDR3 nucleotide sequence: TGCGCCAGCAGCCAAAAGGCGACAGGGATCGTGGCTAATGAAAAACTGTTTTTT. This chain uses TRBV4-1 with TRBJ1-4, with 7 bases identical to TRBD1. Germline V gene lookup returns CDR1 MGHRA and CDR2 YSYEKL. The V and J ends lost 2 bases and 3 bases, in that order; junction bases with no gene match: 12. The CDR3 sequence is 18 residues long.

The CDR3 here is CASSSGSGYNEQFF. CDR3 sequence (DNA): TGTGCCAGCAGTTCAGGCAGCGGTTACAATGAGCAGTTCTTC. The chain has TRBV27 and TRBJ2-1, with D maybe TRBD2 (5 bases). This CDR3 has 14 amino acids. Germline V gives CDR1 MNHEY, CDR2 SMNVEV (reference sequence). V lost 4 bases and J lost 4, with 11 bases in between.

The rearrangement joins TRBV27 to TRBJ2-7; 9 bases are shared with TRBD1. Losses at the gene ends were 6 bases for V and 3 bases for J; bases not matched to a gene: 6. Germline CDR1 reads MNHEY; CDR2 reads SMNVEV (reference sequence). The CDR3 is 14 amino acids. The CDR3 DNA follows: TGTGCCAGCAGGAAGACAGGGGGGGGCTACGAGCAGTACTTC. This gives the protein CASRKTGGGYEQYF.

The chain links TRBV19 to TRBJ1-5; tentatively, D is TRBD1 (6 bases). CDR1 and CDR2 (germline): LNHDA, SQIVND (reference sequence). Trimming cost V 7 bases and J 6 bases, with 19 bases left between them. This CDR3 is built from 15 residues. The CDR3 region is CASTETDRQFQPQHF. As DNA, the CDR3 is TGTGCCAGTACCGAGACCGACAGGCAATTTCAGCCCCAGCATTTT.